A single sample gave rise to the 5 T cell receptor beta chains below, sequenced in a study of monozygotic twins with inflammatory bowel disease. Reprocessing the 5' RACE reads, TCRdb reports a single entry for every CDR3 protein and omits DNA. Its clone listing holds approximately 400,000 distinct CDR3 sequences. Specimen: blood. The source is a human donor with ulcerative colitis or Crohn's disease, or a healthy co-twin of an affected twin (not recorded which).

The chain's CDR3 is CASSDRDERTGELFF. The chain combines TRBV7-9 with TRBJ2-2; checking the TCRdb D call of TRBD1 is not possible without DNA. Per the germline V gene, CDR1 is SEHNR and CDR2 is FQNEAQ (reference sequence). The CDR3 sequence is 15 residues long.

This sequence joins TRBV19 and TRBJ2-1; TCRdb designates TRBD1, a call that cannot be tested without DNA. CDR1 is LNHDA, CDR2 SQIVND, per germline (reference sequence). The CDR3 runs 14 residues. CDR3 residues: CTTRESVGYNEQFF.

CDR3 sequence reads: CASSLLPNYGYTF. This chain joins TRBV7-2 and TRBJ1-2. Per the germline V gene, CDR1 is SGHTA and CDR2 is FQGNSA. This CDR3 region has 13 residues. The full variable domain, rest sourced from reference TRBV7-2 and TRBJ1-2, is GAGVSQSPSNKVTEKGKDVELRCDPISGHTALYWYRQSLGQGLEFLIYFQGNSAPDKSGLPSDRFSAERTGGSVSTLTIQRTQQEDSAVYLCASSLLPNYGYTFGSGTRLTVV.

J is TRBJ2-7 and V is TRBV2. The germline gives CDR1 SNHLY, CDR2 FYNNEI. The CDR3 is 13 amino acids. The CDR3 loop is CASSDAGSYEQYF.

The chain recombines TRBV4-1 with TRBJ2-1. The CDR3 has 15 residues. Germline loops: CDR1 MGHRA, CDR2 YSYEKL. CDR3 region: CASSQRNLFYNEQFF.